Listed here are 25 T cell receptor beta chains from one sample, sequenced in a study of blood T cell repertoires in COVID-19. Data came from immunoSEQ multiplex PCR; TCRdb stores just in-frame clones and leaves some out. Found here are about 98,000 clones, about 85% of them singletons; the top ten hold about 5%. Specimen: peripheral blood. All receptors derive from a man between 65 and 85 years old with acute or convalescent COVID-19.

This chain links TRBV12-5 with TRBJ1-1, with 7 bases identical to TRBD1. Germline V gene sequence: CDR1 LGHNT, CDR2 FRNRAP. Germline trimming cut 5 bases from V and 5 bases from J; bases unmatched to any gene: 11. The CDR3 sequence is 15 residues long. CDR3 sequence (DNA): TGTGCTAGTGGTCCAGATACAGGGGTCGGTACTGAAGCTTTCTTT. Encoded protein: CASGPDTGVGTEAFF.

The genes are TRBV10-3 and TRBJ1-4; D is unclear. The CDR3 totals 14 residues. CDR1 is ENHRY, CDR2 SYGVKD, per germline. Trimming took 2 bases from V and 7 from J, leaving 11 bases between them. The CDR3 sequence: CAISESFGSEKLFF. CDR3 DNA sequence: TGTGCCATCAGTGAGAGTTTCGGTTCTGAAAAACTGTTTTTT.

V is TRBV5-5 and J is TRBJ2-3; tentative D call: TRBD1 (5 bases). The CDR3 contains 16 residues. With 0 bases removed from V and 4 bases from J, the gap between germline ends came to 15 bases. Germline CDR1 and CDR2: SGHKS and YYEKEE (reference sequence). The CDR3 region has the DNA TGTGCCAGCAGCTTGGTGGCAGGGTCATGGGCAGATACGCAGTATTTT. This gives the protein CASSLVAGSWADTQYF.

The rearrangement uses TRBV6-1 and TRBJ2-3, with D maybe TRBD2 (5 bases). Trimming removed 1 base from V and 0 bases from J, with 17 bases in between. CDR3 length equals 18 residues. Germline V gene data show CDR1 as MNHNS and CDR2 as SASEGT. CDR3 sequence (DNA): TGTGCCAGCAGTGAAGAAGAAGGACTCGTCACTAGCACAGATACGCAGTATTTT. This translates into CASSEEEGLVTSTDTQYF.

The CDR3 is CASSQDRSRNEQFF. The CDR3 DNA sequence: TGTGCCAGCAGCCAAGATCGAAGTCGGAATGAGCAGTTCTTC. The V and J genes are TRBV3-1 (or the pseudogene TRBV3-2) and TRBJ2-1; D gene uncertain. The CDR3 contains 14 residues. Trimming left V 0 bases short and J 7 bases short, with 10 bases between. From germline, CDR1 is LGHDT and CDR2 YNNKEL (reference sequence).

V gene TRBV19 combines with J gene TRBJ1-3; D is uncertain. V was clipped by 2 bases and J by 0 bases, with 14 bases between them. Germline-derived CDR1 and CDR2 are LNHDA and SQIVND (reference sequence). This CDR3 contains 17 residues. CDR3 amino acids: CASSIFKSPSSGNTIYF. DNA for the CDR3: TGTGCCAGTAGTATATTTAAGTCTCCTAGCTCTGGAAACACCATATATTTT.

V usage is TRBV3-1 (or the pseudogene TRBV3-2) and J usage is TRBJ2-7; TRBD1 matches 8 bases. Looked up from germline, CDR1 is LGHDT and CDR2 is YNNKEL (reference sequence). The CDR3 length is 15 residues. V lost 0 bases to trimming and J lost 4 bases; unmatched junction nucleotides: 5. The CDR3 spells CASSQESRGQYEQYF. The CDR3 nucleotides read TGTGCCAGCAGCCAAGAGAGCAGGGGGCAGTACGAGCAGTACTTC.

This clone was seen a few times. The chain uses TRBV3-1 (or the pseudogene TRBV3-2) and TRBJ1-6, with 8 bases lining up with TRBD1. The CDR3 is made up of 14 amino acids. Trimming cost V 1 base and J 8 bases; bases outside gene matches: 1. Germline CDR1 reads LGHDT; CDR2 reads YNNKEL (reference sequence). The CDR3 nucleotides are TGTGCCAGCAGCCAAGGCAGGGGGCATTCACCCCTCCACTTT. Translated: CASSQGRGHSPLHF.

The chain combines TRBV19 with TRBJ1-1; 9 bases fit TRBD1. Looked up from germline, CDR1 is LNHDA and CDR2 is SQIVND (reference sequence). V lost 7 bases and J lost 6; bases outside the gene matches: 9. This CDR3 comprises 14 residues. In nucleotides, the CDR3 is TGTGCCAGTATCACCGGGACAGGGTTTGCTGAAGCTTTCTTT. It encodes CASITGTGFAEAFF.

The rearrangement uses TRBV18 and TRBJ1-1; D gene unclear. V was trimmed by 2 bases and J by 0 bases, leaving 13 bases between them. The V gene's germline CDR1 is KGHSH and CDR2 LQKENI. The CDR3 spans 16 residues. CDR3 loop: CASSPTLGLMNTEAFF. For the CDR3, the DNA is TGTGCCAGCTCACCAACCCTTGGGCTGATGAACACTGAAGCTTTCTTT.

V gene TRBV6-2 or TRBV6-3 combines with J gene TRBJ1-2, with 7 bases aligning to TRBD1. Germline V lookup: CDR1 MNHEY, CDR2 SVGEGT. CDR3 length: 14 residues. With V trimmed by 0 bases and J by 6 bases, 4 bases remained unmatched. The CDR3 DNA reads TGTGCCAGCAGTTACTCTCCCAGGGGGGATGGCTACACCTTC. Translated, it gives CASSYSPRGDGYTF.

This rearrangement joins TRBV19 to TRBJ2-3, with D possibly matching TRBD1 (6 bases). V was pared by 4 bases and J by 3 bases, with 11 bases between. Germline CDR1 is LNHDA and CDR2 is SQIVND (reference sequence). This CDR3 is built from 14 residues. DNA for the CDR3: TGTGCCAGTAGTAAAAGGACAGTAACAGATACGCAGTATTTT. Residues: CASSKRTVTDTQYF.

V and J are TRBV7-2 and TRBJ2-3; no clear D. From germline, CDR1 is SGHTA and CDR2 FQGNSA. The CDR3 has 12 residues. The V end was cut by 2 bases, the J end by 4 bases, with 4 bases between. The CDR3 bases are TGTGCCAGCAGCTTACAGTCAGATACGCAGTATTTT. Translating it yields CASSLQSDTQYF.

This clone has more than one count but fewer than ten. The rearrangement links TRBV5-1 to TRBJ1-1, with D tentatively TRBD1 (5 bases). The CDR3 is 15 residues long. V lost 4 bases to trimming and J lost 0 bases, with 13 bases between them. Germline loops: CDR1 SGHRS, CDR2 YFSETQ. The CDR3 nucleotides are TGCGCCAGCAGCACCAGGGACTTTATGAACACTGAAGCTTTCTTT. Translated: CASSTRDFMNTEAFF.

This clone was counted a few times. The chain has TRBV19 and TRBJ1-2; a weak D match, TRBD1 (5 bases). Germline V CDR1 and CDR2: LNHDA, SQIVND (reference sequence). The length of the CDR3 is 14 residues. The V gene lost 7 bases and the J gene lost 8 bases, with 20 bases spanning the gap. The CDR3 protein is CASTYRIADGGYTF. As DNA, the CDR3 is TGTGCCAGTACCTACAGGATAGCCGATGGGGGCTACACCTTC.

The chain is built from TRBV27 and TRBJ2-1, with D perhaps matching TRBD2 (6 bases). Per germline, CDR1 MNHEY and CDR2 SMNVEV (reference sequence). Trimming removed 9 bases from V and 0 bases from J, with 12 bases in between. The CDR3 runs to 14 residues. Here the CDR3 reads CASSPGGSYNEQFF. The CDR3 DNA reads TGTGCCAGTTCCCCCGGGGGCTCCTACAATGAGCAGTTCTTC.

The CDR3 protein is CASSLWTGGYSNQPQHF. Here the CDR3 DNA reads TGTGCCAGCAGCTTGTGGACAGGGGGTTATAGCAATCAGCCCCAGCATTTT. The chain is built from TRBV5-6 and TRBJ1-5; TRBD1 agrees at 10 bases. J was trimmed by 0 bases and V by 1 base; bases with no gene match: 4. This CDR3 has 17 residues. Germline V CDR1 and CDR2: SGHDT, YYEEEE.

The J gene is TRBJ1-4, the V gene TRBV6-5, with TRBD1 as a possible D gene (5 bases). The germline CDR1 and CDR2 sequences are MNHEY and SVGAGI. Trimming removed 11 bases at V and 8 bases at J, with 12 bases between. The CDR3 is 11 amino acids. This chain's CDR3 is CAVRAGEKLFF. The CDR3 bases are TGTGCCGTAAGAGCAGGGGAAAAACTGTTTTTT.

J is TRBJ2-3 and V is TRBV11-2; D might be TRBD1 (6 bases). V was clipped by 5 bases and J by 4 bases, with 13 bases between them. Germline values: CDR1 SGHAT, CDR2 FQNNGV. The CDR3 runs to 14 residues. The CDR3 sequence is CASSPNRVADTQYF. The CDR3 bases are TGTGCCAGCAGCCCTAACAGGGTTGCAGATACGCAGTATTTT.

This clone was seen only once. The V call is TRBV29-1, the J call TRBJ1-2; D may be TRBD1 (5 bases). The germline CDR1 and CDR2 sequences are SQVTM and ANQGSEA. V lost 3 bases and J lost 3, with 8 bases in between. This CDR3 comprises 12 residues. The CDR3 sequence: CSVDREHYGYTF. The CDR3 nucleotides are TGCAGCGTTGACAGGGAACACTATGGCTACACCTTC.

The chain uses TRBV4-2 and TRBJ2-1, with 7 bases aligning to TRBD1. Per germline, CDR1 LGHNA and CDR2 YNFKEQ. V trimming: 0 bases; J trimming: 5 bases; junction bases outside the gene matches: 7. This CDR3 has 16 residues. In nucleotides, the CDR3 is TGTGCCAGCAGCCAAGATCCGCGGCAGGGGGACAATGAGCAGTTCTTC. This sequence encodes CASSQDPRQGDNEQFF.

The CDR3 nucleotides are TGTGCCAGCACAAGACAGGGCCGGGGCGGTGACTATGGCTACACCTTC. Its translation is CASTRQGRGGDYGYTF. The rearrangement links TRBV7-9 to TRBJ1-2, with 7 nucleotides matching TRBD1. Trimming took 7 bases from V and 3 from J; bases not matched to a gene: 14. This CDR3 comprises 16 residues. From germline, CDR1 is SEHNR and CDR2 FQNEAQ (reference sequence).

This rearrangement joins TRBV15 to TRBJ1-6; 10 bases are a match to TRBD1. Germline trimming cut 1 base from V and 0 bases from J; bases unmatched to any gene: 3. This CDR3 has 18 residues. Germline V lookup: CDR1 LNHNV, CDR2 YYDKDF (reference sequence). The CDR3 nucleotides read TGTGCCACCAGCAGAGTGACAGGGGGCAGCTCCTATAATTCACCCCTCCACTTT. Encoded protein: CATSRVTGGSSYNSPLHF.

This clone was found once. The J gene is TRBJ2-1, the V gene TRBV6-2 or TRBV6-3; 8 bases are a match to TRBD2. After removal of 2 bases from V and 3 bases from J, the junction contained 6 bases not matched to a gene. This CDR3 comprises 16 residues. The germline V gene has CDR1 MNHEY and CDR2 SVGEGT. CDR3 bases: TGTGCCAGCAGTTACCCCCGGGGGGGCTTCTACAATGAGCAGTTCTTC. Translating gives CASSYPRGGFYNEQFF.

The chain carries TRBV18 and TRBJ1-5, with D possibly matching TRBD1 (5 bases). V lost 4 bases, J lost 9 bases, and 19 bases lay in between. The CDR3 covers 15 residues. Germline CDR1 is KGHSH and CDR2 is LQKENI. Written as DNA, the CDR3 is TGTGCCAGCTCACAACTTGGGGCAGGGAAGGGGCCCCAGCATTTT. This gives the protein CASSQLGAGKGPQHF.